Included here is one T cell receptor (beta chain) sequence, with context. What it binds is unknown. V shed 5 bases, J shed 2 bases, and the junction held 2 bases outside the gene matches. The CDR3 totals 15 residues. Germline lookup yields CDR1 SGHTA and CDR2 FQGTGA. This record belongs to a study of beta chain features in type 1 diabetes. Since all of the isolated RNA was reverse transcribed, expressed TCRB transcripts were what got sequenced. Method: immunoSEQ multiplex PCR; TCRdb's copy keeps in-frame clones and lacks some. In the table there are 850,000 to 900,000 clones, 15% to 20% of which are singletons. General study points: Patients and controls would share equally any PCR tilt toward shorter templates.

Cells sorted by CD45RO/CCR7/CD25/CD127/CD95/CD27 comprised CD4+ naive, central memory, regulatory and stem cell-like memory cells. The chain links TRBV7-3 to TRBJ2-2; 10 nucleotides match TRBD1. The source material was naive CD4+ T cells from blood. The TCR comes from a woman aged 18-30 years in good health. CDR3 nucleotides: TGTGCCAGCAGCCAGACAGGGGGCAACACCGGGGAGCTGTTTTTT. The encoded protein is CASSQTGGNTGELFF.